The clone carrying this T cell receptor beta chain turned up a few times. Its antigen is as yet unknown. This record comes from a study of OX40 agonist ivuxolimab in advanced cancers. At the level of the study: Intravenous ivuxolimab at 0.01 to 10 mg/kg was given to patients every 2 weeks. Study-wide points: CD8+ T cells were the subset that, on average, had more expanded clones than CD4+.

Profiled with immunoSEQ multiplex PCR; TCRdb holds only in-frame clones, not every one. This table holds around 140,000 clones, around nine tenths found once. The CDR3 spans 16 residues. The V gene's germline CDR1 is SGHDN and CDR2 FVKESK. Trimming took off 2 bases at V and 2 bases at J, with 14 bases between the two ends. The sequence derives from an adult with an advanced solid tumor such as melanoma, head and neck, liver or kidney cancer. The sample here was CD4+ or CD8+ T cells sorted from blood, taken in a trial of the OX40 agonist ivuxolimab. V and J are TRBV14 and TRBJ2-3; unclear D gene. The CDR3 spells CASSQLAVSITDTQYF. In DNA form, the CDR3 reads TGTGCCAGCAGCCAATTAGCCGTCTCCATCACAGATACGCAGTATTTT.